The TCR beta chain described here comes from a study of T cells in Graves' hyperthyroidism and ophthalmopathy (dated by TCRdb to the late 2010s). A note on the overall study: Peripheral blood samples were taken at initial diagnosis, before any treatment was given. To identify distinguishing TCR V-J signatures, a discovery cohort of 90 to 100 patients was used, comprising 43 with Graves' ophthalmopathy and under 60 with stable Graves' hyperthyroidism. Whether ophthalmopathy could be predicted prospectively was tested in an independent validation cohort made up of roughly 19 hyperthyroidism patients plus 17 patients who later progressed to ophthalmopathy. The roughly 90 discovery patients were divided at random into training and test sets in a 7:3 ratio. The study also compared thyroid tissue and blood T-cell repertoires from five or six Graves' hyperthyroidism patients. Once sampling was done, hyperthyroidism patients were given methimazole at a starting dose of 30 mg daily, whereas ophthalmopathy patients were given high-dose intravenous methylprednisolone. According to the paper, TCR Vbeta CDR3 sequencing was carried out on about 140 peripheral blood samples, which came from approximately 41 ophthalmopathy, 80 or so hyperthyroidism and about 17 progressor patients.

Amplification of TCR beta CDR3 regions was carried out from RNA transcripts. For the first round of RT-PCR on the TCR CDR3, the HTBI primer set was used together with the Qiagen OneStep RT-PCR kit. The libraries were constructed in a second round of multiplex PCR and then size-selected and purified. Paired-end sequencing of the libraries was performed with 100 bp reads on an Illumina HiSeq2000. The paper's processing steps were these. SOAPnuke was used to process the raw data, throwing out any read that contained adapters or uncalled bases, had a mean Phred below 15, or lacked an exact constant-primer or identifier match. COPE v1.2.5 was used to merge high-quality paired reads, and clonotypes were defined as unique nucleotide sequences. MiTCR v1.1 was used to align the clonotypes against IMGT TRBV, TRBD and TRBJ reference segments. The analysis was restricted to V-J combinations with a frequency above 0.0001, which together covered 99.2% of the repertoires. A TCS score was defined as the ratio of F50 (clonal expansion) to E x V (chaos), with BLOSUM62-based TCRdist applied between CDR3 peptides within each V-J. Welch's t-statistics and random forest reduced fewer than 600 V-J features to about 12, which were used in a naive Bayes classifier (R e1071). TCRdb ran its own pipeline on the public reads, namely fastp trimming at Q25 and MiXCR clone calling, and kept in-frame beta chains. A single entry per CDR3 protein holds the most common genes and DNA from its merged rows. The V and J calls shown here were made by TCRdb, not taken from the authors' results. The table for this sample lists some 700,000 distinct CDR3 sequences; about 18% of them were counted only once. The ten largest clones capture 15% to 18% of the sample.

This clonotype was counted many times. Which antigen it targets is not known. Base qualities are not recorded, but no much larger clone differs from it by a single base. Taken from the germline V gene, the CDR1 and CDR2 loops are MNHNS and SASEGT. Reading from cysteine to phenylalanine, the CDR3 counts 16 amino acids. The kept DNA is CDR3 alone, 48 bases in frame from the first base. Trimming at the junction amounts to 5 bases on V and 0 bases on J, and the germline ends lie 14 bases apart. Study-wide findings and limitations: No statistical method was used to set the sample size in advance, and investigators knew the group allocation. In cross-validation, a model built on a 13 V-J signature told ophthalmopathy apart from stable hyperthyroidism with approximately 90% sensitivity and 81% to 82% specificity, and in testing the same model reached 80%/75%. Most expanded thyroid clonotypes (frequency above 0.001) were also found in blood, which suggests that blood repertoires may mirror thyroid immune responses. During validation, the model predicted progression to ophthalmopathy a median of around 6 months ahead of onset, with 70.59% sensitivity and 72.22% specificity.

Stable Graves' hyperthyroidism was defined as the absence of progression to ophthalmopathy over 18 months of follow-up. The hyperthyroidism patients were between 18 and 65 years old and newly diagnosed, with a disease duration of less than 2 months. Patients with uncontrolled infections, other autoimmune diseases, pregnancy or lactation were excluded. Clinical symptoms, serum thyroxine and TRAb, thyroid ultrasound, and orbital computed tomography formed the basis for the diagnoses. PBMCs were separated from over 9 ml of fresh peripheral blood using Ficoll-Paque density gradient centrifugation. Trizol reagent was used to extract total RNA, and RNA quality was then checked on an Agilent 2100 Bioanalyzer.

Sequencing was carried out using blood. The rearrangement combines TRBV6-1 with TRBJ2-1, and TRBD2 may be the D gene, going by 5 matching bases. The clonotype originates from a man aged 50 to 59 with Graves' hyperthyroidism. Here is the DNA: TGTGCCAGCAGTTATGGCGGGTGGAGCTCCTACAATGAGCAGTTCTTC. This codes for CASSYGGWSSYNEQFF.